Only a few counts were recorded for the clone carrying this T cell receptor (beta chain). The source of the sample is a study of T cell changes during pregnancy in multiple sclerosis. The data were produced by immunoSEQ multiplex PCR, yet TCRdb's version contains in-frame clones alone and is incomplete. This sample has 20,000 to 25,000 clones, with over 75% found just once. Germline CDR1 GTSNPN, CDR2 SVGIG (reference sequence). The CDR3 has 16 residues. V was trimmed by 0 bases and J by 2 bases, leaving 14 bases between them. The TCR comes from a female donor with multiple sclerosis, enrolled in a pregnancy study. The chain is built from TRBV30 and TRBJ1-5; tentative D call: TRBD1 (5 bases). Specimen: CD8+ T cells from peripheral blood mononuclear cells, collected after pregnancy. The CDR3 protein is CAWSVKTTGGNQPQHF. The CDR3 nucleotides are TGTGCCTGGAGTGTAAAAACCACAGGAGGCAATCAGCCCCAGCATTTT.